This section outlines one TCR beta chain sequence together with its context. CDR1 is SGHTA and CDR2 is FQGTGA in the germline V gene. V dropped 5 bases and J dropped 1 base, with 9 bases sitting between them. The CDR3 totals 14 residues. This entry comes from a study of blood T cell repertoires in COVID-19. As for the study in general: The samples span acute and convalescent COVID-19 from the United States, Italy and Spain.

Under the authors' procedure: Amplification of reference gene primers provided the estimated nucleated cell counts. Here immunoSEQ multiplex PCR was the method, and the copy in TCRdb shows in-frame clones only, minus some. Clone size and the V and J calls come from that table; the DNA yielded D and trimming. The profile shows 150,000 to 200,000 clones, roughly 85% of them singletons. The clonotype comes from a man aged 55 to 70 with acute or convalescent COVID-19. Sequencing used peripheral blood. The genes are TRBV7-3 and TRBJ2-1; unclear D gene. The CDR3 loop is CASSPRRSYNEQFF. CDR3 DNA sequence: TGTGCCAGCAGCCCACGTCGGTCCTACAATGAGCAGTTCTTC.